Below, 25 T cell receptor beta chains from the same sample are listed, as sequenced in a study of T cell responses to AZD1222 COVID-19 vaccine. Clones were sequenced by immunoSEQ multiplex PCR, and TCRdb holds only the in-frame ones, with some missing. The sample lists 150,000 to 200,000 clones, over 75% occurring once. The sample was peripheral blood, taken on day 0 of AZD1222 vaccination. The origin of the receptors is an adult in good health.

V is TRBV30 and J is TRBJ1-2; no firm D call. The germline V gene has CDR1 GTSNPN and CDR2 SVGIG (reference sequence). The CDR3 spans 13 residues. Trimming shortened V by 2 bases and J by 6 bases, and 13 bases separated the two germline ends. In DNA, the CDR3 is TGTGCCTGGAGTCCCACAGTACGAGATGGCTACACCTTC. Its protein product is CAWSPTVRDGYTF. The full variable domain, its missing parts supplied by reference TRBV30 and TRBJ1-2, is SQTIHQWPATLVQPVGSPLSLECTVEGTSNPNLYWYRQAAGRGLQLLFYSVGIGQISSEVPQNLSASRPQDRQFILSSKKLLLSDSGFYLCAWSPTVRDGYTFGSGTRLTVV.

The chain combines TRBV10-1 with TRBJ2-3; 8 nucleotides align to TRBD1. Germline lookup yields CDR1 WNHNN and CDR2 SYGVQD (reference sequence). The CDR3 length is 14 residues. V was clipped by 6 bases and J by 1 base; unmatched bases: 3. The CDR3 nucleotides are TGCGCCAGCAGGGGACAGGCCCGCACAGATACGCAGTATTTT. Translated, it gives CASRGQARTDTQYF.

The chain employs TRBV12-1 and TRBJ2-1; the D call of TRBD1 is as the table states it, not checked on the DNA. TRBV12-1 is reported as a pseudogene. The CDR3 loop spans 14 amino acids. The CDR3 nucleotides read TGTGCCAGCAGCCCCGGACAGTTTATCAATGAGCAGTTCTTC. It encodes CASSPGQFINEQFF.

This chain links TRBV4-3 with TRBJ1-2; no firm D call. Trimming pared 4 bases from V and 3 bases from J, leaving 15 bases between. This CDR3 has 15 amino acids. Germline CDR1 is LGHNA and CDR2 is YSLEER. For the CDR3, the DNA is TGCGCCAGCAGCCGGCAGTTGGGCGGGCACTATGGCTACACCTTC. It yields the protein CASSRQLGGHYGYTF.

This chain links TRBV7-9 with TRBJ2-6; a weak D match, TRBD2 (6 bases). CDR3 length equals 16 residues. Trimming stripped 3 bases from V and 1 base from J, with 10 bases between. The germline CDR1 and CDR2 sequences are SEHNR and FQNEAQ (reference sequence). This CDR3 is CASSFGGVSGANVLTF. The CDR3 DNA reads as TGTGCCAGCAGCTTTGGCGGGGTGTCTGGGGCCAACGTCCTGACTTTC. The full variable domain, with the rest looked up from reference TRBV7-9 and TRBJ2-6, is DTGVSQNPRHKITKRGQNVTFRCDPISEHNRLYWYRQTLGQGPEFLTYFQNEAQLEKSRLLSDRFSAERPKGSFSTLEIQRTEQGDSAMYLCASSFGGVSGANVLTFGAGSRLTVL.

CDR3 nucleotide sequence: TGCAGCGACCTGGGACAGGGGAGCACAGATACGCAGTATTTT. It is translated as CSDLGQGSTDTQYF. The chain carries TRBV29-1 and TRBJ2-3; TRBD1 agrees at 10 bases. The CDR3 totals 14 residues. Germline V gives CDR1 SQVTM, CDR2 ANQGSEA. After removal of 7 bases from V and 0 bases from J, the junction contained 4 bases not matched to a gene.

The table lists this clone with a count of one. This chain connects TRBV5-4 to TRBJ2-3, with D possibly being TRBD2 (6 bases). Germline V lookup: CDR1 SGHNT, CDR2 YYREEE (reference sequence). This CDR3 has 13 amino acids. Trimming pared 4 bases from V and 3 bases from J, leaving 9 bases between. Here the CDR3 DNA reads TGTGCCAGCAGCGTGGGGGGAACAGATACGCAGTATTTT. It is translated as CASSVGGTDTQYF. Full variable domain (missing parts from reference TRBV5-4 and TRBJ2-3): ETGVTQSPTHLIKTRGQQVTLRCSSQSGHNTVSWYQQALGQGPQFIFQYYREEENGRGNFPPRFSGLQFPNYSSELNVNALELDDSALYLCASSVGGTDTQYFGPGTRLTVL.

The chain employs TRBV19 and TRBJ2-1, with 11 bases that match TRBD1. Losses at the gene ends were 2 bases for V and 3 bases for J; bases not matched to a gene: 6. Germline V CDR1 and CDR2: LNHDA, SQIVND (reference sequence). This CDR3 has 17 residues. In DNA, the CDR3 is TGTGCCAGTAGTATAAGTGGGACAGGGGGTTTCTACAATGAGCAGTTCTTC. Its translation: CASSISGTGGFYNEQFF.

The chain employs TRBV27 and TRBJ1-1; 9 bases match TRBD1. There are 14 residues in the CDR3. CDR1 and CDR2 from the germline V gene are MNHEY and SMNVEV (reference sequence). Unmatched junction bases numbered 6, after V lost 6 bases and J lost 4 bases. The CDR3, as DNA: TGTGCCAGCAGACCGACAGGGGGTAGCACTGAAGCTTTCTTT. Protein product: CASRPTGGSTEAFF.

The chain carries TRBV6-5 and TRBJ1-1; D gene uncertain. Germline assignment: CDR1 MNHEY and CDR2 SVGAGI. Trimming removed 4 bases from V and 0 bases from J, with 9 bases in between. The CDR3 contains 14 residues. CDR3: CASSLEGMNTEAFF. CDR3 DNA sequence: TGTGCCAGCAGTTTAGAGGGCATGAACACTGAAGCTTTCTTT.

This chain links TRBV6-2 or TRBV6-3 with TRBJ2-7, with D hard to call. The germline gives CDR1 MNHEY, CDR2 SVGEGT. V was clipped by 4 bases and J by 0 bases, with 10 bases between them. The CDR3 loop spans 14 amino acids. CDR3 amino acids: CASSLSGSSYEQYF. The CDR3, as DNA: TGTGCCAGCAGTTTGTCAGGTAGCTCCTACGAGCAGTACTTC.

The chain combines TRBV9 with TRBJ2-3; 7 nucleotides match TRBD1. The CDR3 runs to 15 residues. J gave up 2 bases and V 4 bases, and 7 bases lay outside the gene matches. Germline V lookup: CDR1 SGDLS, CDR2 YYNGEE. CDR3 residues: CASSQDRTITDTQYF. CDR3 coding DNA: TGTGCCAGCAGCCAGGACAGGACCATCACAGATACGCAGTATTTT.

The chain employs TRBV5-1 and TRBJ1-1, with D tentatively TRBD1 (6 bases). V dropped 1 base and J dropped 1 base, with 8 bases sitting between them. This CDR3 has 14 residues. Germline loops: CDR1 SGHRS, CDR2 YFSETQ. CDR3 loop: CASSLWGQNTEAFF. CDR3 DNA sequence: TGCGCCAGCAGCTTGTGGGGACAGAACACTGAAGCTTTCTTT.

This clone was seen more than once but under ten times. V is TRBV5-6 and J is TRBJ2-7; D is perhaps TRBD1 or TRBD2 (5 bases each). V was cut by 4 bases and J by 3 bases, with 11 bases left in between. The CDR3 length is 13 residues. Germline values: CDR1 SGHDT, CDR2 YYEEEE. Written as DNA, the CDR3 is TGTGCCAGCAGCAAAGGGGCGGGCTACGAGCAGTACTTC. Protein sequence: CASSKGAGYEQYF.

V gene TRBV27 combines with J gene TRBJ2-7, with D maybe TRBD1 (5 bases). The CDR3 runs to 14 residues. The V gene lost 5 bases and the J gene lost 2 bases, with 13 bases spanning the gap. Germline loops: CDR1 MNHEY, CDR2 SMNVEV (reference sequence). CDR3 DNA: TGTGCCAGCAGTCTTCAAGGGGAAACCTACGAGCAGTACTTC. It codes for CASSLQGETYEQYF.

The rearrangement links TRBV21-1 to TRBJ1-5. TRBV21-1 is a documented pseudogene. CDR3 length equals 15 residues. The CDR3 DNA sequence: TGTGCCAGCAGCAAAGATACGAGGGAGGCCTGGCCCCAGCATTTT. Protein: CASSKDTREAWPQHF.

V and J are TRBV7-2 and TRBJ2-5, with TRBD2 matching over 12 bases. This CDR3 contains 15 residues. The germline CDR1 and CDR2 sequences are SGHTA and FQGNSA. After removal of 5 bases from V and 2 bases from J, the junction contained 3 bases not matched to a gene. CDR3 sequence reads: CASSHLAGGQETQYF. CDR3 DNA: TGTGCCAGCAGCCACCTAGCGGGGGGGCAAGAGACCCAGTACTTC.

This chain links TRBV5-4 with TRBJ2-2; D is possibly TRBD2 (6 bases). The V gene's germline CDR1 is SGHNT and CDR2 YYREEE (reference sequence). This CDR3 comprises 15 residues. Between the trimmed V and J ends, which lost 4 bases and 2 bases, there was a span of 12 bases. CDR3 nucleotide sequence: TGTGCCAGCAGCGGAGGGATCTCAAACACCGGGGAGCTGTTTTTT. As protein: CASSGGISNTGELFF.

J is TRBJ2-3 and V is TRBV3-1 (or the pseudogene TRBV3-2), with unresolved D. Germline V gene lookup returns CDR1 LGHDT and CDR2 YNNKEL (reference sequence). The CDR3 covers 15 residues. The V end was cut by 3 bases, the J end by 0 bases, with 10 bases between. CDR3 residues: CASSQTRASTDTQYF. The CDR3 bases are TGTGCCAGCAGCCAGACCCGGGCTAGCACAGATACGCAGTATTTT.

The V and J genes are TRBV9 and TRBJ1-3; D is uncertain. V was trimmed by 0 bases and J by 2 bases, leaving 9 bases between them. Looked up from germline, CDR1 is SGDLS and CDR2 is YYNGEE. The CDR3 has 15 amino acids. The CDR3 nucleotides read TGTGCCAGCAGCGTAGGTCGGGGTACTGGAAACACCATATATTTT. Encoded protein: CASSVGRGTGNTIYF.

The chain couples TRBV24-1 to TRBJ2-3, with 16 positions matching TRBD2. V was pared by 9 bases and J by 1 base, with 0 bases of the junction left unmatched. Germline V gene sequence: CDR1 KGHDR, CDR2 SFDVKD. The CDR3 runs to 15 residues. CDR3 DNA: TGTGCCACCGGGACTAGCGGGGGGGGCACAGATACGCAGTATTTT. This translates into CATGTSGGGTDTQYF.

The J gene is TRBJ2-1, the V gene TRBV10-2; 14 nucleotides agree with TRBD2. The J segment lost 7 bases and the V segment lost 4 bases, leaving 15 bases of the junction unmatched. The V gene's germline CDR1 is WSHSY and CDR2 SAAADI. This CDR3 contains 19 residues. This CDR3 is CASSAPTISRLAGGNEQFF. The CDR3 nucleotides read TGCGCCAGCAGTGCTCCAACGATCTCTAGACTAGCGGGGGGGAATGAGCAGTTCTTC.

The V and J genes are TRBV6-2 or TRBV6-3 and TRBJ2-7, with unresolved D. CDR1 MNHEY and CDR2 SVGEGT come from the germline V gene. The germline V and J ends were trimmed by 6 bases and 2 bases, with 8 bases remaining between them. The CDR3 is 12 amino acids. The CDR3 loop reads CASSTDPYEQYF. In nucleotides, the CDR3 is TGTGCCAGCAGCACCGACCCCTACGAGCAGTACTTC.

The chain couples TRBV5-1 to TRBJ2-5, with D possibly matching TRBD1 (6 bases). Germline V gives CDR1 SGHRS, CDR2 YFSETQ. The germline V and J ends were trimmed by 0 bases and 9 bases, with 9 bases remaining between them. This CDR3 has 12 amino acids. The CDR3 spells CASSLATGPQYF. CDR3 nucleotides: TGCGCCAGCAGCTTGGCCACAGGGCCCCAGTACTTC.

V is TRBV27 and J is TRBJ1-1; D is undetermined. This CDR3 comprises 13 residues. CDR1 and CDR2 (germline): MNHEY, SMNVEV (reference sequence). Trimming shortened V by 5 bases and J by 1 base, and 8 bases separated the two germline ends. The CDR3 is CASSPDGNTEAFF. The CDR3 coding sequence is TGTGCCAGCAGTCCGGACGGGAACACTGAAGCTTTCTTT.